The entry below describes one T cell receptor beta chain. CDR3 size: 13 residues. V shed 9 bases and J 1 base; nucleotides not matched to a gene: 1. Germline V lookup: CDR1 ENHRY, CDR2 SYGVKD. This sample was taken from a study of blood T cell repertoires in COVID-19. Clones were sequenced by immunoSEQ multiplex PCR, and TCRdb holds only the in-frame ones, with some missing. The data show roughly 100,000 clones, roughly four fifths seen once. Sample: peripheral blood. The chain employs TRBV10-3 and TRBJ1-1, with TRBD1 matching over 11 bases. This clonotype was sampled from a woman aged 80 or older with active or convalescent COVID-19. The CDR3 DNA is TGTGCCATAGGACAGGGGGCGAACACTGAAGCTTTCTTT. This codes for CAIGQGANTEAFF.